This paragraph reports one T cell receptor (beta chain). Trimming at V came to 3 bases and at J to 1 base, leaving 4 bases not matched to a gene. CDR1 is KGHSH and CDR2 is LQKENI in the germline V gene. This CDR3 contains 16 residues. Sequencing was performed with immunoSEQ multiplex PCR; in TCRdb, only in-frame clones are kept and a portion is missing. The sample lists fewer than 250,000 clones; more than 85% were seen once. This sample was included in a study of blood T cell repertoires in COVID-19. The clonotype comes from a man aged 60 to 75 with acute or convalescent COVID-19. Specimen: peripheral blood. This chain uses TRBV18 with TRBJ1-1, with TRBD1 matching over 11 bases. CDR3 nucleotides: TGTGCCAGCTCACCGGACAGGGGGCGCAGGAACACTGAAGCTTTCTTT. Translated: CASSPDRGRRNTEAFF.